This T cell receptor (beta chain) was observed in a study of control samples from healthy donors and cancer patients. The ends lost 0 bases at V and 1 base at J; junction bases unmatched: 7. Germline loops: CDR1 SGHVS, CDR2 FQNEAQ. CDR3 length: 17 residues. The assay was immunoSEQ multiplex PCR, and TCRdb's table has in-frame clones only and misses some. The repertoire has under 450,000 clones, around 90% of them found once; the top ten carry 6% to 7%. This TCR was sampled from a man aged 35-49 years with head and neck cancer. The V call is TRBV7-8, the J call TRBJ2-3, with 7 bases identical to TRBD2. The sequencing sample was made of PBMCs. This CDR3 is CASSLAGRARGTDTQYF. The CDR3 region has the DNA TGTGCCAGCAGCTTAGCGGGGAGGGCGCGGGGCACAGATACGCAGTATTTT.